The rows below give T cell receptor beta chains drawn from one sample of a study of blood T cells in healthy people across ages. TCRdb used MiXCR to reprocess the 5' RACE reads, holding one entry per CDR3 protein. The table shows 1.5 million to 2 million distinct CDR3 sequences, with roughly 32% occurring only once. Sequencing was carried out using blood. These receptor sequences come from a woman aged 30 to 39 in good health. CDR3s include the opening cysteine and the closing phenylalanine or tryptophan. D genes are given only for firm matches. The size of a clone is reported for some rows only, either as once, few or many, or as a class for expanded clones.

clone size	CDR3 length	V gene	J gene	D gene	CDR3 DNA	CDR3 protein
NA	14	TRBV20-1	TRBJ2-1	TRBD2	TGCAGTGCTAGTTTTAGCGGGTTATACAATGAGCAGTTCTTC	CSASFSGLYNEQFF
NA	11	TRBV29-1	TRBJ2-7	NA	TGCAGCGTCCCCCTAAGGGACGAGCAGTACTTC	CSVPLRDEQYF
NA	16	TRBV9	TRBJ2-3	TRBD2	TGTGCCAGCAGCGTTGATGGCGGGAGTGGCACAGATACGCAGTATTTT	CASSVDGGSGTDTQYF
NA	13	TRBV7-9	TRBJ2-5	NA	TGTGCCAGCAGCCACCGGACAGCCGAGACCCAGTACTTC	CASSHRTAETQYF
few	13	TRBV6-5	TRBJ2-7	NA	TGTGCCAGCAGGACTCTACAGGGCTACGAGCAGTACTTC	CASRTLQGYEQYF
NA	15	TRBV10-3	TRBJ1-2	TRBD1	TGTGCCATCAGTGGACGGACAGGGAAGAACTATGGCTACACCTTC	CAISGRTGKNYGYTF
NA	13	TRBV5-1	TRBJ2-7	TRBD2	TGCGCCAGCAAACCAGCGGGAGTAGGCGAGCAGTACTTC	CASKPAGVGEQYF
NA	14	TRBV27	TRBJ2-7	NA	TGTGCCAGCAGTCCGCTTGGGGGCGGCTACGAGCAGTACTTC	CASSPLGGGYEQYF
NA	14	TRBV24-1	TRBJ1-5	TRBD1	TGTGCCACGAGCGCCCGGACAGGACTCCAGCCCCAGCATTTT	CATSARTGLQPQHF
many	14	TRBV10-3	TRBJ2-7	TRBD2	TGTGCCACCTCACTTAGCGGGAGTCGATACGAGCAGTACTTC	CATSLSGSRYEQYF
NA	15	TRBV6-1	TRBJ1-2	TRBD1	TGTGCCAGCAGTCAGGGGGCCCTACTTGGCTATGGCTACACCTTC	CASSQGALLGYGYTF
few	12	TRBV29-1	TRBJ2-7	NA	TGCAGCGTTCGGCGACCGTCCTACGAGCAGTACTTC	CSVRRPSYEQYF
NA	14	TRBV25-1	TRBJ2-3	NA	TGTGCCAGCAGTGAGACAGGTCACACAAATACGCAGTATTTT	CASSETGHTNTQYF
NA	15	TRBV4-1	TRBJ2-7	TRBD1	TGCGCCAGCAGCCGGGACAGGGGCCTCCTCTACGAGCAGTACTTC	CASSRDRGLLYEQYF
once	16	TRBV9	TRBJ2-1	NA	TGTGCCAGCAGCATAGGAGGTGGCGGACTTGTCAATGAGCAGTTCTTC	CASSIGGGGLVNEQFF
NA	13	TRBV6-2/TRBV6-3	TRBJ2-3	NA	TGTGCCAGCAAGGCGGCAGTCACAGATACGCAGTATTTT	CASKAAVTDTQYF
few	16	TRBV7-6	TRBJ2-2	TRBD1	TGTGCCAGCAGCCCCGGACAGGGGACGAACACCGGGGAGCTGTTTTTT	CASSPGQGTNTGELFF
NA	12	TRBV5-4	TRBJ2-5	NA	TGTGCCAGCACCTATAACCAAGAGACCCAGTACTTC	CASTYNQETQYF
NA	16	TRBV13	TRBJ2-5	TRBD2	TGTGCCAGCAGCTTAGGCCAACTAGCGGGGGGAGAGACCCAGTACTTC	CASSLGQLAGGETQYF
NA	13	TRBV5-4	TRBJ2-1	NA	TGTGCCAGCAATCCAGGGGCCTACAATGAGCAGTTCTTC	CASNPGAYNEQFF
NA	16	TRBV18	TRBJ2-1	NA	TGTGCCAGCTCACCACCTAACAGGGACTCCTACAATGAGCAGTTCTTC	CASSPPNRDSYNEQFF
few	13	TRBV20-1	TRBJ2-5	NA	TGCAGTGCTAGTGGGGCAGGGCAAGAGACCCAGTACTTC	CSASGAGQETQYF
few	13	TRBV20-1	TRBJ1-4	NA	TGCAGTGCTAGCCCGACAACTAATGAAAAACTGTTTTTT	CSASPTTNEKLFF
few	16	TRBV2	TRBJ2-1	TRBD2	TGTGCCAGCAGCGCTAGCGGGCGGGTGGTCTACAATGAGCAGTTCTTC	CASSASGRVVYNEQFF
few	13	TRBV30	TRBJ1-2	NA	TGTGCCTGGAGTGTCTCCCGTTACTATGGCTACACCTTC	CAWSVSRYYGYTF
many	17	TRBV10-3	TRBJ2-6	NA	TGTGCCATCAATCAGGGGCAAGGGAAATCTGGGGCCAACGTCCTGACTTTC	CAINQGQGKSGANVLTF
NA	14	TRBV4-1	TRBJ1-2	NA	TGCGCCAGCAGCCAAACCAGGATCCAGGGGGGCTACACCTTC	CASSQTRIQGGYTF
many	16	TRBV4-1	TRBJ2-5	NA	TGCGCCAGCAGCCAAGGGACTGGGCGGACTCAAGAGACCCAGTACTTC	CASSQGTGRTQETQYF
few	14	TRBV7-2	TRBJ2-1	TRBD1	TGTGCCAGCAAAGCGACAGGGCTTGAGAATGAGCAGTTCTTC	CASKATGLENEQFF
NA	17	TRBV11-3	TRBJ1-5	NA	TGTGCCAGCAGCTGGTACGGGACGAATAATAGCAATCAGCCCCAGCATTTT	CASSWYGTNNSNQPQHF
NA	13	TRBV6-5	TRBJ1-1	TRBD1	TGTGCCAGCAGAGGCAGGGGGCACACTGAAGCTTTCTTT	CASRGRGHTEAFF
many	13	TRBV27	TRBJ2-1	TRBD1	TGTGCCAGCAGCTTTACAGGGGGCAATGAGCAGTTCTTC	CASSFTGGNEQFF
NA	13	TRBV28	TRBJ2-1	NA	TGTGCCAGCAGTTTCCCCTATGGCCATGGGCAGTTCTTC	CASSFPYGHGQFF
NA	14	TRBV11-2	TRBJ2-7	NA	TGTGCCAGCAGCTTGAGAGCCTTGACCTACGAGCAGTACTTC	CASSLRALTYEQYF
NA	17	TRBV20-1	TRBJ2-3	TRBD2	TGCAGTGCTAGAGTTCTGGTAGCGGGAGAGTTCACAGATACGCAGTATTTT	CSARVLVAGEFTDTQYF
once	15	TRBV3-1	TRBJ2-7	NA	TGTGCCAGCAGCCAAGATATTACAGGGATGGACGAGCAGTACTTC	CASSQDITGMDEQYF
NA	17	TRBV20-1	TRBJ2-5	TRBD2	TGCAGTGCTAGAGGGATACTAGCGGGGCGGTACCAAGAGACCCAGTACTTC	CSARGILAGRYQETQYF
NA	15	TRBV9	TRBJ1-2	NA	TGTGCCAGCAGCGTAGAGGCTGGGGGTGGGACGGGCTACACCTTC	CASSVEAGGGTGYTF
few	15	TRBV3-1	TRBJ2-5	NA	TGTGCCAGCAGCCAGACCGAAGAGGTCTCGCAGACCCAGTACTTC	CASSQTEEVSQTQYF
few	13	TRBV5-5	TRBJ2-7	NA	TGTGCCAGCAGGTGGACACCGGGCGGCGAGCAGTACTTC	CASRWTPGGEQYF
NA	13	TRBV30	TRBJ1-1	NA	TGTGCCTGGAGTCTGGCGGTGAACACTGAAGCTTTCTTT	CAWSLAVNTEAFF
few	14	TRBV7-2	TRBJ1-2	TRBD1	TGTGCCAGCAGCTCCCGGGACAGGGACTATGGCTACACCTTC	CASSSRDRDYGYTF
few	15	TRBV5-1	TRBJ2-7	TRBD1	TGCGCCAGCAGCTTGGATCTGGACAGGGTCAACGAGCAGTACTTC	CASSLDLDRVNEQYF
many	12	TRBV5-5	TRBJ2-3	NA	TGTGCCAGCAGCCCCTTACCAGATACGCAGTATTTT	CASSPLPDTQYF
NA	14	TRBV6-2/TRBV6-3	TRBJ1-5	TRBD1	TGTGCCAGCAGTTACGGGACAGCCGACCAGCCCCAGCATTTT	CASSYGTADQPQHF
once	14	TRBV10-3	TRBJ2-2	TRBD1	TGTGCCATCCGAAAACAGGGGGACACCGGGGAGCTGTTTTTT	CAIRKQGDTGELFF
few	15	TRBV7-3	TRBJ2-1	TRBD2	TGTGCCAGCAGTCCTAGCGGGAGAGCCTACAATGAGCAGTTCTTC	CASSPSGRAYNEQFF
once	12	TRBV3-1	TRBJ2-2	NA	TGTGCCAGCAGCCGTACGGACGGGGAGCTGTTTTTT	CASSRTDGELFF
many	13	TRBV29-1	TRBJ2-7	NA	TGCAGCAGACCCGTGGGGGGACCCCTCGAGCAGTACTTC	CSRPVGGPLEQYF
NA	14	TRBV29-1	TRBJ2-3	TRBD1	TGCAGCTCAAGTACAGGGGGCCGGGGGGATACGCAGTATTTT	CSSSTGGRGDTQYF
once	16	TRBV4-1	TRBJ2-6	NA	TGCACCAGCAGCCAAGTCCCTTCCTCTGGGGCCAACGTCCTGACTTTC	CTSSQVPSSGANVLTF
few	18	TRBV4-2	TRBJ2-1	TRBD2	TGTGCCAGCAGCCAAGTGTCGCAGGGCGGGAGGGCCCTCAATGAGCAGTTCTTC	CASSQVSQGGRALNEQFF
NA	15	TRBV4-2	TRBJ2-3	NA	TGTGCCAGCAGCCAAGAGCGAGTATCGCGGGATACGCAGTATTTT	CASSQERVSRDTQYF
NA	15	TRBV6-1	TRBJ2-7	NA	TGTGCCAGCAGTGAACCGACAGGAACCCCCTACGAGCAGTACTTC	CASSEPTGTPYEQYF
NA	11	TRBV24-1	TRBJ2-3	NA	TGTGCCACCAGTGAGCAAGATACGCAGTATTTT	CATSEQDTQYF
few	16	TRBV27	TRBJ2-7	NA	TGTGCCAGCAGTCCCCAGCCAGGGAAGGGGCCCTACGAGCAGTACTTC	CASSPQPGKGPYEQYF
few	13	TRBV15	TRBJ2-7	NA	TGTGCCACCAGCGTAGATTGGGACCGCGAGCAGTACTTC	CATSVDWDREQYF